Following are 17 T cell receptor beta chains from one sample sequenced in a study of immune cell composition in non-small cell lung cancer. The table came from immunoSEQ multiplex PCR; TCRdb's copy has only in-frame clones and leaves some out. The table lists over 3,500 clones, 55% to 75% of them singletons, with approximately 8.4% in the top ten. The sequencing sample was made of lung tumor tissue. These TCRs come from a human donor with non-small cell lung cancer.

The chain employs TRBV13 and TRBJ1-5; D perhaps matches TRBD1 (6 bases). Germline CDR1 reads PRHDT; CDR2 reads FYEKMQ (reference sequence). The V end was cut by 5 bases, the J end by 3 bases, with 14 bases between. CDR3 length: 15 residues. Here the CDR3 DNA reads TGTGCCAGCAGCCGCCGGGGGGCAACCAATCAGCCCCAGCATTTT. Its protein product is CASSRRGATNQPQHF.

The chain is built from TRBV5-1 and TRBJ1-2; D perhaps matches TRBD1 (5 bases). The CDR3 totals 15 residues. The germline V and J ends were trimmed by 0 bases and 7 bases, with 16 bases remaining between them. CDR1 is SGHRS and CDR2 is YFSETQ in the germline V gene. CDR3 amino acids: CASSLDGVGASGYTF. Here the CDR3 DNA reads TGCGCCAGCAGCTTGGATGGGGTAGGGGCATCTGGCTACACCTTC.

This clone was seen a handful of times. V is TRBV9 and J is TRBJ2-7, with 10 positions matching TRBD2. This CDR3 comprises 15 residues. Germline CDR1 reads SGDLS; CDR2 reads YYNGEE. The ends lost 6 bases at V and 5 bases at J; junction bases unmatched: 11. The CDR3 DNA is TGTGCCAGCACCCGTAGTCCTAGCGGGAGCGACGAGCAGTACTTC. It encodes CASTRSPSGSDEQYF.

V and J are TRBV15 and TRBJ1-5; possible D gene TRBD1, 6 bases. This CDR3 contains 15 residues. CDR1 is LNHNV and CDR2 is YYDKDF in the germline V gene (reference sequence). V lost 0 bases, J lost 6 bases, and 12 bases lay in between. In DNA, the CDR3 is TGTGCCACCAGCAGAGATCAGGGGTCGGGTCAGCCCCAGCATTTT. Encoded protein: CATSRDQGSGQPQHF.

This sequence joins TRBV6-5 and TRBJ1-4, with TRBD1 as a possible D gene (5 bases). CDR1 MNHEY and CDR2 SVGAGI come from the germline V gene. The CDR3 runs 15 residues. The ends were cut back, 0 bases at V and 5 bases at J, with 10 bases in the middle. The CDR3 nucleotides are TGTGCCAGCAGTTACTCCGGGGGTATGAATGAAAAACTGTTTTTT. It yields the protein CASSYSGGMNEKLFF.

This chain joins TRBV9 and TRBJ2-3; 10 bases are a match to TRBD1. V dropped 0 bases and J dropped 4; count of bases not matched to a gene: 8. Germline V CDR1 and CDR2: SGDLS, YYNGEE. This CDR3 is 17 amino acids long. CDR3 loop: CASSVGVTGGRADTQYF. DNA for the CDR3: TGTGCCAGCAGCGTAGGGGTGACAGGGGGCAGGGCAGATACGCAGTATTTT. The entire variable domain, with the rest obtained from reference TRBV9 and TRBJ2-3, is as follows: DSGVTQTPKHLITATGQRVTLRCSPRSGDLSVYWYQQSLDQGLQFLIQYYNGEERAKGNILERFSAQQFPDLHSELNLSSLELGDSALYFCASSVGVTGGRADTQYFGPGTRLTVL.

The V and J genes are TRBV7-6 and TRBJ2-2; TRBD1 agrees at 7 bases. The V gene end was trimmed by 3 bases and the J gene end by 4 bases; junction bases not matched to a gene: 2. This CDR3 region has 14 residues. Germline lookup yields CDR1 SGHVS and CDR2 FNYEAQ. The CDR3 DNA reads as TGTGCCAGCAGCTTGGACAGGACCACCGGGGAGCTGTTTTTT. Its protein product is CASSLDRTTGELFF.

This clone was picked up a small number of times. Here the CDR3 reads CASSLASRGTDTQYF. The CDR3 DNA sequence: TGTGCCAGCAGCTTAGCCTCCAGGGGCACAGATACGCAGTATTTT. The chain carries TRBV7-2 and TRBJ2-3; D is perhaps TRBD1 (5 bases). This CDR3 contains 15 residues. V was trimmed by 0 bases and J by 1 base, leaving 8 bases between them. In germline, CDR1 is SGHTA, CDR2 FQGNSA. Full variable domain (remainder filled in from reference TRBV7-2 and TRBJ2-3): GAGVSQSPSNKVTEKGKDVELRCDPISGHTALYWYRQSLGQGLEFLIYFQGNSAPDKSGLPSDRFSAERTGGSVSTLTIQRTQQEDSAVYLCASSLASRGTDTQYFGPGTRLTVL.

The rearrangement links TRBV29-1 to TRBJ2-5, with 8 bases identical to TRBD2. The CDR3 has 12 residues. The germline V gene encodes CDR1 SQVTM and CDR2 ANQGSEA. J lost 5 bases, V lost 5 bases, and 4 bases had no gene match. CDR3 nucleotides: TGCAGCGTTACGGCGGGGGGCGAGACCCAGTACTTC. Its protein is CSVTAGGETQYF. Filled out from reference TRBV29-1 and TRBJ2-5, the complete variable domain reads SAVISQKPSRDICQRGTSLTIQCQVDSQVTMMFWYRQQPGQSLTLIATANQGSEATYESGFVIDKFPISRPNLTFSTLTVSNMSPEDSSIYLCSVTAGGETQYFGPGTRLLVL.

The CDR3 protein is CASSVRGSRSGGTDTQYF. Written as DNA, the CDR3 is TGTGCCAGTAGTGTTCGAGGAAGTCGATCAGGGGGTACAGATACGCAGTATTTT. The V call is TRBV19, the J call TRBJ2-3; 7 bases align to TRBD1. CDR1 and CDR2 (germline): LNHDA, SQIVND (reference sequence). Germline trimming cut 5 bases from V and 3 bases from J; bases unmatched to any gene: 17. This CDR3 has 18 residues. The full variable domain, with the rest looked up from reference TRBV19 and TRBJ2-3, is DGGITQSPKYLFRKEGQNVTLSCEQNLNHDAMYWYRQDPGQGLRLIYYSQIVNDFQKGDIAEGYSVSREKKESFPLTVTSAQKNPTAFYLCASSVRGSRSGGTDTQYFGPGTRLTVL.

The rearrangement links TRBV4-1 to TRBJ2-1; TRBD1 is a possible D gene (6 bases). There are 15 residues in the CDR3. The V gene lost 3 bases and the J gene lost 2 bases, with 11 bases spanning the gap. Germline assignment: CDR1 MGHRA and CDR2 YSYEKL. DNA of the CDR3: TGCGCCAGCAGCCAGGGGAGACAGGCCTACAATGAGCAGTTCTTC. Translating gives CASSQGRQAYNEQFF.

In DNA, the CDR3 is TGTGCCAGCAGTTCCCAAAACAGGGGCTCCTACAATGAGCAGTTCTTC. As protein: CASSSQNRGSYNEQFF. The J gene is TRBJ2-1, the V gene TRBV27; TRBD1 aligns across 7 bases. J was trimmed by 0 bases and V by 4 bases; bases with no gene match: 6. Germline V gene sequence: CDR1 MNHEY, CDR2 SMNVEV (reference sequence). The CDR3 is 16 amino acids.

The chain uses TRBV9 and TRBJ2-4; 7 nucleotides align to TRBD2. There are 15 residues in the CDR3. Germline V gives CDR1 SGDLS, CDR2 YYNGEE. J gave up 1 base and V 2 bases, and 3 bases lay outside the gene matches. CDR3 in DNA: TGTGCCAGCAGCGTGGGGGGGATTGCCAAAAACATTCAGTACTTC. Translation: CASSVGGIAKNIQYF.

This chain joins TRBV6-5 and TRBJ1-1, with D unclear. CDR1 is MNHEY and CDR2 is SVGAGI in the germline V gene. CDR3 size: 16 residues. V was clipped by 0 bases and J by 0 bases, with 11 bases between them. CDR3 sequence: CASSYSRVVMNTEAFF. The CDR3, as DNA: TGTGCCAGCAGTTACTCACGGGTGGTGATGAACACTGAAGCTTTCTTT.

Sample share makes this clone medium-sized. The chain combines TRBV5-1 with TRBJ1-5, with a tentative D call TRBD1 (6 bases). Trimming left V 0 bases short and J 2 bases short, with 12 bases between. The CDR3 extends over 16 amino acids. CDR1 is SGHRS, CDR2 YFSETQ, per germline. The CDR3 reads CASSLEGTRGNQPQHF. DNA of the CDR3: TGCGCCAGCAGCTTGGAGGGGACACGTGGCAATCAGCCCCAGCATTTT.

The chain carries TRBV7-9 and TRBJ1-1, with 8 bases matching TRBD1. The length of the CDR3 is 14 residues. The ends lost 6 bases at V and 4 bases at J; junction bases unmatched: 7. CDR1 is SEHNR and CDR2 is FQNEAQ in the germline V gene (reference sequence). CDR3 loop: CASRPTGGGTEAFF. CDR3 bases: TGTGCCAGCAGACCAACAGGGGGGGGCACTGAAGCTTTCTTT.

The V and J genes are TRBV5-1 and TRBJ2-1, with 14 bases lining up with TRBD2. J gave up 10 bases and V 4 bases, and 7 bases lay outside the gene matches. This CDR3 is built from 15 residues. CDR1 SGHRS and CDR2 YFSETQ come from the germline V gene. This chain's CDR3 is CASSLGLAGGNEQFF. Here the CDR3 DNA reads TGCGCCAGCAGCCTCGGACTAGCGGGAGGAAACGAGCAGTTCTTC.